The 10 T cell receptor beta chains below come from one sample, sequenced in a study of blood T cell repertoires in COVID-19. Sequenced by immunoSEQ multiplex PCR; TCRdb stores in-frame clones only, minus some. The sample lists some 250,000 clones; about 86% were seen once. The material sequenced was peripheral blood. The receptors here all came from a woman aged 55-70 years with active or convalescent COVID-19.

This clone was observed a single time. CDR3 sequence (DNA): TGTGCCCGAAGACTAGCGGGGGCTCCCAAAAAGGGGACCGGGGAGCTGTTTTTT. This sequence encodes CARRLAGAPKKGTGELFF. The rearrangement uses TRBV2 and TRBJ2-2, with 12 positions matching TRBD2. Germline CDR1 and CDR2: SNHLY and FYNNEI. The CDR3 spans 18 residues. J gave up 5 bases and V 11 bases, and 18 bases lay outside the gene matches.

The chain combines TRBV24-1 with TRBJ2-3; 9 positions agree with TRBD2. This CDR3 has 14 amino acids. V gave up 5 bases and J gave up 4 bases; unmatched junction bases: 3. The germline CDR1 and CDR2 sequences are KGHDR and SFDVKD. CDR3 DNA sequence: TGTGCCACCAGTGCCAGCGGGGGGTCAGATACGCAGTATTTT. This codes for CATSASGGSDTQYF.

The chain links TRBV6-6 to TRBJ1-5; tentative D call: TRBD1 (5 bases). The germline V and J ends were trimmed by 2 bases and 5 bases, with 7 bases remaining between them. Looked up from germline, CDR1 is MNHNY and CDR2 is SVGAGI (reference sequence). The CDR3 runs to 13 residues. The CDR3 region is CASSYRRDQPQHF. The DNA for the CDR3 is TGTGCCAGCAGTTACCGCAGGGATCAGCCCCAGCATTTT.

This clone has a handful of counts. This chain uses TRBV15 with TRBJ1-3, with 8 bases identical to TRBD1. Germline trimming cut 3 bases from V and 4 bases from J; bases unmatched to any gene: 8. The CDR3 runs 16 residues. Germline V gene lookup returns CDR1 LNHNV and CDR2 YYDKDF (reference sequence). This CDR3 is CATSRGRTGFGNTIYF. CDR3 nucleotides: TGTGCCACCAGCAGGGGACGGACAGGGTTCGGAAACACCATATATTTT.

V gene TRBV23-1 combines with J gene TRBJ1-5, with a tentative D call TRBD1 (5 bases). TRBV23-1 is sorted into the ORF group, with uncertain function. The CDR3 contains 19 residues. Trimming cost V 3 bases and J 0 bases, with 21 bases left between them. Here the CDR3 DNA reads TGCGCCAGCAGTCACGGCCCCTCGCGGGGGATCTATAGCAATCAGCCCCAGCATTTT. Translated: CASSHGPSRGIYSNQPQHF.

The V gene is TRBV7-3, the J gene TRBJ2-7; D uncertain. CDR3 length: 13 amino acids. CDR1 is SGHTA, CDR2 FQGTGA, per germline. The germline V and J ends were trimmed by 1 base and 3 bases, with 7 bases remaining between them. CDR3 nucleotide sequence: TGTGCCAGCAGCTTAATTCCGGGCTACGAGCAGTACTTC. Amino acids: CASSLIPGYEQYF.

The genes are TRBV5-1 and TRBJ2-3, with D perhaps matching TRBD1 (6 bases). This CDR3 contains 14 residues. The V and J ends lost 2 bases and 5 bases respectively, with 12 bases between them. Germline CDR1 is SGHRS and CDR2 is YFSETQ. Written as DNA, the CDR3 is TGCGCCAGCAGCTTACGACAGGCAGGAGATACGCAGTATTTT. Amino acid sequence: CASSLRQAGDTQYF. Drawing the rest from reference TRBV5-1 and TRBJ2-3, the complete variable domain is KAGVTQTPRYLIKTRGQQVTLSCSPISGHRSVSWYQQTPGQGLQFLFEYFSETQRNKGNFPGRFSGRQFSNSRSEMNVSTLELGDSALYLCASSLRQAGDTQYFGPGTRLTVL.

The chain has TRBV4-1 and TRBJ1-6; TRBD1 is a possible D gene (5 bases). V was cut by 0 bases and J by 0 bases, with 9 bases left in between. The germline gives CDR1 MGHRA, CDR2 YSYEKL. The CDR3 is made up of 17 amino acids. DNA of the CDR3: TGCGCCAGCAGCCAAGAAGGGACTGGCTCCTATAATTCACCCCTCCACTTT. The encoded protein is CASSQEGTGSYNSPLHF.

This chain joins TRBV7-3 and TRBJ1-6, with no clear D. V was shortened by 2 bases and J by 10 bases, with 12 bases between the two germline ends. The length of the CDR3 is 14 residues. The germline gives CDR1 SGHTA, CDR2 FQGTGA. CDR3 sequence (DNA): TGTGCCAGCAGCTTACTGGCTGCGGGGTCACCCCTCCACTTT. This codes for CASSLLAAGSPLHF.

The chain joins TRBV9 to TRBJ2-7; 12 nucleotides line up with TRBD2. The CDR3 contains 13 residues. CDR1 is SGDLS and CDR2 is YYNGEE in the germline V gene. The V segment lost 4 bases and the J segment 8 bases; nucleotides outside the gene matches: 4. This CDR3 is CASSPGLAGQQYF. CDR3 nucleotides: TGTGCCAGCAGCCCGGGACTAGCGGGCCAGCAGTACTTC.